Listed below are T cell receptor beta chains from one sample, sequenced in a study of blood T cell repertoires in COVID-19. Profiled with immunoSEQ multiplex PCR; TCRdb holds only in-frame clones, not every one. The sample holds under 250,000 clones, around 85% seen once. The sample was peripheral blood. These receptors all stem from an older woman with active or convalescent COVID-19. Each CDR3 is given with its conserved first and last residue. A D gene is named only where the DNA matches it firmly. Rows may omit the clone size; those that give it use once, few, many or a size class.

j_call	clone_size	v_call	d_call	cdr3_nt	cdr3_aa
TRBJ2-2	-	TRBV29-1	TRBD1	TGCAGCGTAGCCGGACAGGGACTGGACACCGGGGAGCTGTTTTTT	CSVAGQGLDTGELFF
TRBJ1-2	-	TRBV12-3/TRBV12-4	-	TGTGCCAGCACACGAACAGGCAACTATGGCTACACCTTC	CASTRTGNYGYTF
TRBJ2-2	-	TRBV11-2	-	TGTGCCAGCAGCTCTGGTGACAGGTCCGGGGAGCTGTTTTTT	CASSSGDRSGELFF
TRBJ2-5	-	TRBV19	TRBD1	TGTGCCAGTAGTATTCAGGGGGCGCGGGGCCAAGAGACCCAGTACTTC	CASSIQGARGQETQYF
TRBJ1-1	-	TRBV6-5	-	TGTGCCAGCAGTTACCCGGGACTGTCCGGCGAGCGAGCTTTCTTT	CASSYPGLSGERAFF
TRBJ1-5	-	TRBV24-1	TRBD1	TGTGCCACCAGTGACCCCGGGACAGACGATCAGCCCCAGCATTTT	CATSDPGTDDQPQHF
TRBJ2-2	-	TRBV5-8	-	TGTGCCAGCAGCTTGGGAGGGCGCCCCCAGACCGGGGAGCTGTTTTTT	CASSLGGRPQTGELFF
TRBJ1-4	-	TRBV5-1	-	TGCGCCAGCAGCCCCGGGGGAAAACTGTTTTTT	CASSPGGKLFF
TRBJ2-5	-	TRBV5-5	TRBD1	TGTGCCAGCAGCTTCCGGGACAGGACCCAAGAGACCCAGTACTTC	CASSFRDRTQETQYF
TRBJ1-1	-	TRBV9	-	TGTGCCAGCAGCGCAATACAGGGAGCTAACACTGAAGCTTTCTTT	CASSAIQGANTEAFF
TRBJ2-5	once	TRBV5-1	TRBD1	TGCGCCAGCAGACAAACAGGGGGCCAAGAGACCCAGTACTTC	CASRQTGGQETQYF
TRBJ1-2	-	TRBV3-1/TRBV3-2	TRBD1	TGTGCCAGCAGCCAAGAACCCTTGACAGGGGACTACGGCTACACCTTC	CASSQEPLTGDYGYTF
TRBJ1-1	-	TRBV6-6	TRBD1	TGTGCCAGCAGGGGACCGGGACAGAAGAACACTGAAGCTTTCTTT	CASRGPGQKNTEAFF
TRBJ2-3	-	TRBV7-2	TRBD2	TGTGCCAGCAGCTTAATTGCTAGCGGGGTGATAGATACGCAGTATTTT	CASSLIASGVIDTQYF
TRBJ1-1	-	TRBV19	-	TGTGCCAGTGGGGTCCGAACAGGGACTGAAGCTTTCTTT	CASGVRTGTEAFF
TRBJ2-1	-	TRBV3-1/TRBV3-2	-	TGTGCCAGCAGCCAAGACCCCACTAGGAGCTCCTACAATGAGCAGTTCTTC	CASSQDPTRSSYNEQFF
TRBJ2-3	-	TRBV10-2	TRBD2	TGCGCCAGCAGTCGAAGCGGGGGCACAGATACGCAGTATTTT	CASSRSGGTDTQYF
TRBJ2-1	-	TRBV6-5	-	TGTGCCAGTTCCGGGGTTCAGCGCCTCAATGAGCAGTTCTTC	CASSGVQRLNEQFF
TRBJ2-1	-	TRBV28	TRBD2	TGTGCCAGCAGTTTAAGGGTAGCGGGGGGTCCATCCTACAATGAGCAGTTCTTC	CASSLRVAGGPSYNEQFF
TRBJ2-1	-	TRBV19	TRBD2	TGTGCCAGTAGTATCTCCCCCTGGCCAGCGGGAGGCTATGAGCAGTTCTTC	CASSISPWPAGGYEQFF
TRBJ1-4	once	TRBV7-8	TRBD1	TGTGCCAGCAGCGGACACCAGGGGGCGCGAAAGGAAAAACTGTTTTTT	CASSGHQGARKEKLFF
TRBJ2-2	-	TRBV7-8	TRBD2	TGTGCCAGCCGCCGGACTAGCGGGGGGGCGGTTGGGGAGCTGTTTTTT	CASRRTSGGAVGELFF
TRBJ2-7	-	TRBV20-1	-	TGCAGTGCAATAAGCGACTACGAGCAGTACTTC	CSAISDYEQYF
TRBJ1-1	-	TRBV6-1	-	TGTGCCAGCAGTGAATTCGGGAACACTGAAGCTTTCTTT	CASSEFGNTEAFF
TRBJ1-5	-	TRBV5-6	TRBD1	TGTGCCAGCAGCCCTGACAGGGAGAGCAATCAGCCCCAGCATTTT	CASSPDRESNQPQHF
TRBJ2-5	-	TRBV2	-	TGTGCCAGCAGTGAAGCAGCAGCCTGGAGAGAGACCCAGTACTTC	CASSEAAAWRETQYF
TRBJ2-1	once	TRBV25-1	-	TGTGCCAGCAGTGTACAGTCCTACAATGAGCAGTTCTTC	CASSVQSYNEQFF
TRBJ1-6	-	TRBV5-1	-	TGCGCCAGCAGCTTGGGACTTGGGTCACCCCTCCACTTT	CASSLGLGSPLHF
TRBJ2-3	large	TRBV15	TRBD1	TGTGCCACCAGCATCCGGGACAGGGGCCCCACAGATACGCAGTATTTT	CATSIRDRGPTDTQYF
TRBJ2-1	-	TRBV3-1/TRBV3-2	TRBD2	TGTGCCAGCAGCCAAGTGGCCGGGAGGACCTACAATGAGCAGTTCTTC	CASSQVAGRTYNEQFF
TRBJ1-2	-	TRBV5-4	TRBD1	TGTGCCAGCAGCACGGAAGGACAGGGCCAACTATATGGCTACACCTTC	CASSTEGQGQLYGYTF
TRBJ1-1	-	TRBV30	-	TGTGCCTGGAGTGTATCACTTAGCACTGAAGCTTTCTTT	CAWSVSLSTEAFF
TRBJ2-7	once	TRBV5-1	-	TGCGCCAGCAGCCCCCGGGGGGCGATGGGAGGCGAGCAGTACTTC	CASSPRGAMGGEQYF
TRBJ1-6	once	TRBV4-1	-	TGCGCCAGCAGCCAAGTCGGGGGGCGTAATTCACCCCTCCACTTT	CASSQVGGRNSPLHF
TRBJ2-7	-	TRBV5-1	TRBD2	TGCGCCAGCAGCGAGACTAGCGGGAAGTACGAGCAGTACTTC	CASSETSGKYEQYF
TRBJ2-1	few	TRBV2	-	TGTGCCAGCAGTGTCAGGTCCCGACGCTCCTACAATGAGCAGTTCTTC	CASSVRSRRSYNEQFF
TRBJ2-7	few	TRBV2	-	TGTGCCAGCAAAAAGATGGGCAGCTCCTACGAGCAGTACTTC	CASKKMGSSYEQYF
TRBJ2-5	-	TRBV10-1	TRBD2	TGCGCCAGCAGTGGGACTAGTGGTCAAGAGACCCAGTACTTC	CASSGTSGQETQYF
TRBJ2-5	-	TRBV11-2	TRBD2	TGTGCCAGCAGCTTAGGGAGCGGGATGGGGAAGACCCAGTACTTC	CASSLGSGMGKTQYF
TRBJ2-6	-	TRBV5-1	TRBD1	TGCGCCAGCAGCACGACAACAGGGGCCGGCTCTGGGGCCAACGTCCTGACTTTC	CASSTTTGAGSGANVLTF
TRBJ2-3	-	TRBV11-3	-	TGTGCCAGCAGCAAACCGAGCGGATCTAGCACAGATACGCAGTATTTT	CASSKPSGSSTDTQYF
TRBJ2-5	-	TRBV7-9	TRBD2	TGTGCCAGCAGCAAGACTAGCGGGGGGTCGAAGACCCAGTACTTC	CASSKTSGGSKTQYF
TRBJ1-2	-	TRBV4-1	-	TGCGCCAGCAGCGGGAGAGGTGGCTACACCTTC	CASSGRGGYTF
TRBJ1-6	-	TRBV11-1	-	TGTGCCAGCAGCGCCACAGCCCCGGTTTCACCCCTCCACTTT	CASSATAPVSPLHF
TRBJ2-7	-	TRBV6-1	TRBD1	TGTGCCAGCAGTGGGATAAGGGGACAGGGCTCCTACGAGCAGTACTTC	CASSGIRGQGSYEQYF
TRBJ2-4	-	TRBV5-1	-	TGCGCCAGCAGCTTGGGGCTAGTCAAAAACATTCAGTACTTC	CASSLGLVKNIQYF
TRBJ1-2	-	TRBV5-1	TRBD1	TGCGCCAGCAGCAAGACAGGGGACGGCTATGGCTACACCTTC	CASSKTGDGYGYTF
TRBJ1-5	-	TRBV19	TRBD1	TGTGCCAGTAGCCGTGGGACAGGAGGATATAGCAATCAGCCCCAGCATTTT	CASSRGTGGYSNQPQHF
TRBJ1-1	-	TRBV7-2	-	TGTGCCAGCAGCCCTACTTCTGGCAGGGCGAACACTGAAGCTTTCTTT	CASSPTSGRANTEAFF
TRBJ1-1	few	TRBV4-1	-	TGCGCCAGCAGCCAACTCAGGGGGAACACTGAAGCTTTCTTT	CASSQLRGNTEAFF
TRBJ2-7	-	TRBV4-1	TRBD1	TGCGCCAGCAGCCAGTTTCGGGACAGCTCCTACGAGCAGTACTTC	CASSQFRDSSYEQYF
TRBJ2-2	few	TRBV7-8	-	TGTGCCAGCGGACTGACAGGGAACACCGGGGAGCTGTTTTTT	CASGLTGNTGELFF
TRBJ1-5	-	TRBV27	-	TGTGCCAGCAGTATTAACAGGGAAGGGCAGCCCCAGCATTTT	CASSINREGQPQHF
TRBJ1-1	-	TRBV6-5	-	TGTGCCAGCAGTTACTCAACAGGGCTGGGCACTGAAGCTTTCTTT	CASSYSTGLGTEAFF
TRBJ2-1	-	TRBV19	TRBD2	TGTGCCAGTAGTATAGGACTAGCGGGAAACAATGAGCAGTTCTTC	CASSIGLAGNNEQFF
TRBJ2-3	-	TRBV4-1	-	TGCGCCAGCAGCCAACAAAGGGAGGCAGATACGCAGTATTTT	CASSQQREADTQYF
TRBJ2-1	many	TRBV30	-	TGTGCCTGGAGTGTAGGTAGCGGCCCCTACAATGAGCAGTTCTTC	CAWSVGSGPYNEQFF
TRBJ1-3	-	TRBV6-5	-	TGTGCCACCAACTCCGGGGAAGCTGTAAACACCATATATTTT	CATNSGEAVNTIYF
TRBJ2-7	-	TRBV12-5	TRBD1	TGTGCTAGTGGTTTGGGAACCGGGACAGGGGGAGCGGAGCAGTACTTC	CASGLGTGTGGAEQYF